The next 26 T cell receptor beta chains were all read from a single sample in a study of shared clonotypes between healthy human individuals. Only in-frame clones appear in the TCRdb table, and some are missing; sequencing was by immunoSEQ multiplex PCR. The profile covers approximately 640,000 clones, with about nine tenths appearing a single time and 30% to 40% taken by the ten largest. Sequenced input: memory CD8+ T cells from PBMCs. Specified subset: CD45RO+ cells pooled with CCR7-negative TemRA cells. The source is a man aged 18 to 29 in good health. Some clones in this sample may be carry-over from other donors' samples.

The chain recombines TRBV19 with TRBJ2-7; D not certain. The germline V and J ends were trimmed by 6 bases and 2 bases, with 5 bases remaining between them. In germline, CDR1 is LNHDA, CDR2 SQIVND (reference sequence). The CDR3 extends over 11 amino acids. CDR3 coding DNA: TGTGCCAGTAGGGGGACCTACGAGCAGTACTTC. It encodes CASRGTYEQYF. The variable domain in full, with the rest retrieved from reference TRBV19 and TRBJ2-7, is DGGITQSPKYLFRKEGQNVTLSCEQNLNHDAMYWYRQDPGQGLRLIYYSQIVNDFQKGDIAEGYSVSREKKESFPLTVTSAQKNPTAFYLCASRGTYEQYFGPGTRLTVT.

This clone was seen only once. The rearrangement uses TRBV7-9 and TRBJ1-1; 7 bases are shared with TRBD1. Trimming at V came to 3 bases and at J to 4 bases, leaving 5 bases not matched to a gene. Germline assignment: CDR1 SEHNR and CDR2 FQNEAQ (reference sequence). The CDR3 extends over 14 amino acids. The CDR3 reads CASSFTGVGTEAFF. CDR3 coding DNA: TGTGCCAGCAGCTTTACAGGGGTAGGCACTGAAGCTTTCTTT.

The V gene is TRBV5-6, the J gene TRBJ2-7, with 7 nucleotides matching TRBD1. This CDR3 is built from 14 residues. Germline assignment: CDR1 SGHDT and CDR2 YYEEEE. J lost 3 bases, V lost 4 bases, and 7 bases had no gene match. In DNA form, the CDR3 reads TGTGCCAGCAGCCAAGGGGGCCCCAGCTACGAGCAGTACTTC. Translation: CASSQGGPSYEQYF.

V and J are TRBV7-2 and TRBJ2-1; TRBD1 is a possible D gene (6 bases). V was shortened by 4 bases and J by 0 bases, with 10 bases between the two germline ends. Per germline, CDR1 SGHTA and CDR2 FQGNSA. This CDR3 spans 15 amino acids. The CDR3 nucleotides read TGTGCCAGCAGCTCCCTGGACAGCTCCTACAATGAGCAGTTCTTC. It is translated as CASSSLDSSYNEQFF.

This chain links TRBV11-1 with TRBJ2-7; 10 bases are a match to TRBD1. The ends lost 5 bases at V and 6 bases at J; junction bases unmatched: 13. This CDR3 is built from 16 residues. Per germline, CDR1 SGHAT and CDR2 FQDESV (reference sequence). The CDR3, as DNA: TGTGCCAGCAGCCCCAACCCCGGGACAGGGGATCGCGAGCAGTACTTC. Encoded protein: CASSPNPGTGDREQYF.

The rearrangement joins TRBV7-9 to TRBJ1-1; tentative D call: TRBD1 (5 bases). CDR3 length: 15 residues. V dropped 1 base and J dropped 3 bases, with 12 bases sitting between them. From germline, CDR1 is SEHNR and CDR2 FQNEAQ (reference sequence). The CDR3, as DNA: TGTGCCAGCAGCTTAGGGGGAATCAGGGACACTGAAGCTTTCTTT. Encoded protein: CASSLGGIRDTEAFF.

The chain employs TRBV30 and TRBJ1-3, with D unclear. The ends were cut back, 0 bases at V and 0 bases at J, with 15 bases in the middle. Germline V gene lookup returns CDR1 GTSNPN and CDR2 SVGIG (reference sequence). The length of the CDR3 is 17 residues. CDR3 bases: TGTGCCTGGAGTGTAGACCCCAGATTCATCTCTGGAAACACCATATATTTT. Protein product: CAWSVDPRFISGNTIYF. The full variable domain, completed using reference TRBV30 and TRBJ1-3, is SQTIHQWPATLVQPVGSPLSLECTVEGTSNPNLYWYRQAAGRGLQLLFYSVGIGQISSEVPQNLSASRPQDRQFILSSKKLLLSDSGFYLCAWSVDPRFISGNTIYFGEGSWLTVV.

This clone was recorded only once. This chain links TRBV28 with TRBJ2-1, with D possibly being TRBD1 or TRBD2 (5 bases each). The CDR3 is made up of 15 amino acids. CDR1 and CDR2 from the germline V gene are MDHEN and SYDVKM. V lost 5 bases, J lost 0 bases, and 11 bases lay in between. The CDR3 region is CASSVGDSSYNEQFF. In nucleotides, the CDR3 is TGTGCCAGCAGTGTGGGGGATAGCTCCTACAATGAGCAGTTCTTC.

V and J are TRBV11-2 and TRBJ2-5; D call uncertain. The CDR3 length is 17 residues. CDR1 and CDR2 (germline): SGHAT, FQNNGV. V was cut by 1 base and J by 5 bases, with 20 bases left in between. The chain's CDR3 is CASSLVLWAIDGETQYF. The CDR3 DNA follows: TGTGCCAGCAGCTTAGTTCTATGGGCCATTGACGGGGAGACCCAGTACTTC.

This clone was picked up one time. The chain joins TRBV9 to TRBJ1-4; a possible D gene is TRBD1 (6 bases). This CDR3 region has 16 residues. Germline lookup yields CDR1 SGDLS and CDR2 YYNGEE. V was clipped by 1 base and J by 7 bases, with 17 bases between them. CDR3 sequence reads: CASSVLPQGKGEKLFF. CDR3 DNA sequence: TGTGCCAGCAGCGTACTCCCGCAGGGGAAGGGTGAAAAACTGTTTTTT.

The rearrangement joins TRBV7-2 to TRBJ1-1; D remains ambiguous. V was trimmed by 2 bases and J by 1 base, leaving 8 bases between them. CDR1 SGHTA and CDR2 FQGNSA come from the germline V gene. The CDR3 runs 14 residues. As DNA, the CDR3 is TGTGCCAGCAGCTTAAGGGCCGAGAACACTGAAGCTTTCTTT. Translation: CASSLRAENTEAFF. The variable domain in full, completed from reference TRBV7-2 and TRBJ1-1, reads GAGVSQSPSNKVTEKGKDVELRCDPISGHTALYWYRQSLGQGLEFLIYFQGNSAPDKSGLPSDRFSAERTGGSVSTLTIQRTQQEDSAVYLCASSLRAENTEAFFGQGTRLTVV.

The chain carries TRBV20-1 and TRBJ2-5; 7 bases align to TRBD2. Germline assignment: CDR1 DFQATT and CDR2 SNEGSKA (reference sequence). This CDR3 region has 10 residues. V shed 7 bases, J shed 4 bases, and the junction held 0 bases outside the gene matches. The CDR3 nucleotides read TGCAGTGGACTAGCAGAGACCCAGTACTTC. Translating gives CSGLAETQYF.

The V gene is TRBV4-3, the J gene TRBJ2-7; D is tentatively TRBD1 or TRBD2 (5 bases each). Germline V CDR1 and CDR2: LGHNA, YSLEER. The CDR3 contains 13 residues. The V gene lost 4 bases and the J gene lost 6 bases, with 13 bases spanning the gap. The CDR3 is CASSPRVGGEQYF. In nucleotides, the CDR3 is TGCGCCAGCAGCCCTCGAGTTGGGGGCGAGCAGTACTTC.

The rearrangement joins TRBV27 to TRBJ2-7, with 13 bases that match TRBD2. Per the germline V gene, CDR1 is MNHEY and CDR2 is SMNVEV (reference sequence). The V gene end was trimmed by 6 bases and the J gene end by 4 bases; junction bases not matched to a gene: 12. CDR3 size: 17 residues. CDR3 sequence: CASSQSPGLAGQYEQYF. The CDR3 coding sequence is TGTGCCAGCAGCCAATCACCGGGACTAGCGGGACAATACGAGCAGTACTTC.

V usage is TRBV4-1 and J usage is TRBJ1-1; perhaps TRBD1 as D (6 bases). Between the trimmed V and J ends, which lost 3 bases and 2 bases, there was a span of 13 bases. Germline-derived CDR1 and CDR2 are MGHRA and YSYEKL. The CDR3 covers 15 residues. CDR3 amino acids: CASSHIGQSNTEAFF. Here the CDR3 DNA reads TGCGCCAGCAGCCATATTGGACAGTCCAACACTGAAGCTTTCTTT.

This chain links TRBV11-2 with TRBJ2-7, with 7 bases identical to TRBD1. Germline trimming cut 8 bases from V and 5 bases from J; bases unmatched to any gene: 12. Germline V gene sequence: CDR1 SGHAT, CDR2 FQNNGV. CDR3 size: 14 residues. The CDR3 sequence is CASRRRQGKDEQYF. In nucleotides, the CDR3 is TGTGCCAGCCGACGCCGACAGGGAAAGGACGAGCAGTACTTC. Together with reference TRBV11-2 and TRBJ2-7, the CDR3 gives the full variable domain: EAGVAQSPRYKIIEKRQSVAFWCNPISGHATLYWYQQILGQGPKLLIQFQNNGVVDDSQLPKDRFSAERLKGVDSTLKIQPAKLEDSAVYLCASRRRQGKDEQYFGPGTRLTVT.

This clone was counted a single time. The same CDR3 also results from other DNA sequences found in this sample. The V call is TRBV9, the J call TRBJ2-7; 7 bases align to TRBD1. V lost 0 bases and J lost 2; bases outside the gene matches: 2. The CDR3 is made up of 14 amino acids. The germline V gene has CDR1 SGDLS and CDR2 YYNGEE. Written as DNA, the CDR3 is TGTGCCAGCAGCGTAGGGCAGGGGGCCTACGAGCAGTACTTC. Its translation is CASSVGQGAYEQYF.

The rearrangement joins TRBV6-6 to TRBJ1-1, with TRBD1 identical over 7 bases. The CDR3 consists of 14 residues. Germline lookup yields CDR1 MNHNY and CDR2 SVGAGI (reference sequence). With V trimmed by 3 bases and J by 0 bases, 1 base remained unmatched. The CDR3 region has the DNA TGTGCCAGCAGTTATCAGGGGGTGAACACTGAAGCTTTCTTT. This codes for CASSYQGVNTEAFF.

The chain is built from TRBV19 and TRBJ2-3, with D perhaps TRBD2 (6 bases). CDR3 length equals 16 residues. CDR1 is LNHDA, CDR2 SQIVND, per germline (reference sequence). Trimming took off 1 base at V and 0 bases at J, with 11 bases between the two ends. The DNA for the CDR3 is TGTGCCAGTAGTATAGCTAGACTAGAGAGCACAGATACGCAGTATTTT. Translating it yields CASSIARLESTDTQYF.

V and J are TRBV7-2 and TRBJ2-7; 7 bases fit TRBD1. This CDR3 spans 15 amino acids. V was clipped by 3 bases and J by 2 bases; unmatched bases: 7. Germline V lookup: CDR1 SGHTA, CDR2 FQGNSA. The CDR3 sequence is CASSLEDRPTYEQYF. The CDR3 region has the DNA TGTGCCAGCAGCTTGGAGGACAGGCCGACCTACGAGCAGTACTTC.

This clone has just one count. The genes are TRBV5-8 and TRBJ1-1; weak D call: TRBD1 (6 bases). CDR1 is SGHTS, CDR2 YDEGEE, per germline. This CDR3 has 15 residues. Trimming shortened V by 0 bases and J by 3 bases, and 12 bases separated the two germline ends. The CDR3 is CASSLEAGAYTEAFF. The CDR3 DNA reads TGTGCCAGCAGCTTGGAGGCAGGGGCCTACACTGAAGCTTTCTTT.

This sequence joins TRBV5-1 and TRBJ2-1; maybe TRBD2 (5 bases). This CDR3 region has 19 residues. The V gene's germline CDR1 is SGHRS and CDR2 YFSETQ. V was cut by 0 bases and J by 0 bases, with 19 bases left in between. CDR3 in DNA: TGCGCCAGCAGCTTGGCAGTTTTAGCTAGCCCAAGCTCCTACAATGAGCAGTTCTTC. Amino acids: CASSLAVLASPSSYNEQFF.

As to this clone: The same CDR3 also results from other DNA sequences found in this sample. CDR3 sequence: CASSYGDQAYEQYF. The DNA of the CDR3 is TGTGCCAGCAGTTACGGGGACCAGGCCTACGAGCAGTACTTC. The chain combines TRBV6-5 with TRBJ2-7; D might be TRBD1 or TRBD2, each matching 5 bases. V gave up 2 bases and J gave up 2 bases, with 10 bases separating them. Germline CDR1 and CDR2: MNHEY and SVGAGI. The CDR3 runs 14 residues.

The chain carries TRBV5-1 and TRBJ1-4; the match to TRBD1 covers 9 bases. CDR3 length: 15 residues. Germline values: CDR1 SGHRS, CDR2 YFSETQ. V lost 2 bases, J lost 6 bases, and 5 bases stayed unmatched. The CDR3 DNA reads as TGCGCCAGCAGCTTCGGGACAGGGCTCGATGAAAAACTGTTTTTT. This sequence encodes CASSFGTGLDEKLFF.

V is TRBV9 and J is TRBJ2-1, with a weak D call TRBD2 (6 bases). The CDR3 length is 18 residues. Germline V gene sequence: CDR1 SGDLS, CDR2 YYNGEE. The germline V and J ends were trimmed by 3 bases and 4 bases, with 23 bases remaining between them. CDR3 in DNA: TGTGCCAGCAGCGGCCGGGACTCTCTAAGTCCCCTATACAATGAGCAGTTCTTC. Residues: CASSGRDSLSPLYNEQFF.

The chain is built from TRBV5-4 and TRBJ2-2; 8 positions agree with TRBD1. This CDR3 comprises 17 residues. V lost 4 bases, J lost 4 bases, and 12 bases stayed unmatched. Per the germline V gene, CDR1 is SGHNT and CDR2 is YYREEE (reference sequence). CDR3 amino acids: CASSPTLQGVSTGELFF. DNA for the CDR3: TGTGCCAGCAGCCCCACCCTACAGGGGGTGAGCACCGGGGAGCTGTTTTTT.